The 12 T cell receptor beta chains in this list originate from one sample, sequenced in a study of blood T cell repertoires in COVID-19. The data were produced by immunoSEQ multiplex PCR, yet TCRdb's version contains in-frame clones alone and is incomplete. Among around 300,000 clones, 80% to 90% were seen once, and the ten largest hold about 3%. The sequenced sample was peripheral blood. Every receptor here comes from a woman aged 25 to 45 with active or convalescent COVID-19.

This chain connects TRBV4-2 to TRBJ2-3; TRBD2 matches 8 bases. CDR1 LGHNA and CDR2 YNFKEQ come from the germline V gene. V gave up 1 base and J gave up 4 bases; unmatched junction bases: 7. CDR3 length equals 16 residues. CDR3 amino acids: CASSQVAGSSSDTQYF. DNA for the CDR3: TGTGCCAGCAGCCAAGTAGCGGGGAGTAGCTCAGATACGCAGTATTTT.

The chain uses TRBV27 and TRBJ2-1, with 13 bases matching TRBD2. The ends lost 6 bases at V and 8 bases at J; junction bases unmatched: 10. CDR1 is MNHEY, CDR2 SMNVEV, per germline (reference sequence). The CDR3 is 16 amino acids. CDR3 sequence (DNA): TGTGCCAGCAGCCAGAGACTAGCGGGGGGACAGGATGAGCAGTTCTTC. Amino acids: CASSQRLAGGQDEQFF.

The chain couples TRBV3-1 (or the pseudogene TRBV3-2) to TRBJ2-5; D might be TRBD2 (6 bases). Germline assignment: CDR1 LGHDT and CDR2 YNNKEL (reference sequence). V was shortened by 0 bases and J by 6 bases, with 14 bases between the two germline ends. This CDR3 is 15 amino acids long. CDR3 sequence: CASSQEGLAAQTQYF. DNA for the CDR3: TGTGCCAGCAGCCAAGAGGGACTTGCCGCGCAGACCCAGTACTTC.

This chain links TRBV2 with TRBJ2-2; the D gene is possibly TRBD1 (7 bases). Trimming shortened V by 5 bases and J by 1 base, and 11 bases separated the two germline ends. This CDR3 contains 15 residues. CDR1 SNHLY and CDR2 FYNNEI come from the germline V gene. The CDR3 region is CASSLQGGNTGELFF. The CDR3 DNA follows: TGTGCCAGCAGTTTGCAGGGGGGGAACACCGGGGAGCTGTTTTTT. Full variable domain (missing parts from reference TRBV2 and TRBJ2-2): EPEVTQTPSHQVTQMGQEVILRCVPISNHLYFYWYRQILGQKVEFLVSFYNNEISEKSEIFDDQFSVERPDGSNFTLKIRSTKLEDSAMYFCASSLQGGNTGELFFGEGSRLTVL.

The chain links TRBV18 to TRBJ2-7; 7 bases line up with TRBD2. CDR3 size: 15 residues. V lost 1 base to trimming and J lost 0 bases; unmatched junction nucleotides: 3. The germline gives CDR1 KGHSH, CDR2 LQKENI. CDR3 amino acids: CASSPLAGPSYEQYF. CDR3 nucleotides: TGTGCCAGCTCACCACTAGCGGGCCCCTCCTACGAGCAGTACTTC.

The genes are TRBV5-1 and TRBJ2-7; D is perhaps TRBD1 (5 bases). CDR3 length equals 13 residues. Trimming shortened V by 4 bases and J by 4 bases, and 12 bases separated the two germline ends. The germline CDR1 and CDR2 sequences are SGHRS and YFSETQ. The CDR3 sequence is CASSRTLTYEQYF. DNA for the CDR3: TGCGCCAGCAGCCGGACACTAACTTACGAGCAGTACTTC.

V usage is TRBV6-2 or TRBV6-3 and J usage is TRBJ2-7; 9 bases are shared with TRBD1. The CDR3 is made up of 16 amino acids. Germline CDR1 reads MNHEY; CDR2 reads SVGEGT. The ends lost 2 bases at V and 2 bases at J; junction bases unmatched: 7. This CDR3 is CASSYGGQGDPYEQYF. The DNA for the CDR3 is TGTGCCAGCAGTTACGGGGGACAGGGAGATCCCTACGAGCAGTACTTC.

The V and J genes are TRBV7-9 and TRBJ1-6, with 8 bases aligning to TRBD1. CDR1 is SEHNR, CDR2 FQNEAQ, per germline (reference sequence). The ends lost 0 bases at V and 7 bases at J; junction bases unmatched: 14. The CDR3 runs to 19 residues. The DNA of the CDR3 is TGTGCCAGCAGCTTAGCGGTAGGGCAGGGGGCTGAAGCAAATTCACCCCTCCACTTT. It yields the protein CASSLAVGQGAEANSPLHF.

CDR3 amino acids: CASSLRGSELFF. CDR3 coding DNA: TGTGCCAGCAGCCTCCGGGGGTCCGAGCTGTTTTTT. This chain connects TRBV9 to TRBJ2-2; weak D call: TRBD2 (6 bases). V was trimmed by 4 bases and J by 11 bases, leaving 12 bases between them. Germline CDR1 reads SGDLS; CDR2 reads YYNGEE. The CDR3 covers 12 residues.

V is TRBV30 and J is TRBJ1-3; no reliable D call. Germline CDR1 is GTSNPN and CDR2 is SVGIG (reference sequence). The CDR3 is 14 amino acids. The V and J ends lost 7 bases and 1 base respectively, with 14 bases between them. The CDR3, as DNA: TGTGCCTTTCTGACAAGCGGGTCTGGAAACACCATATATTTT. Amino acid sequence: CAFLTSGSGNTIYF. The full variable domain, in which reference TRBV30 and TRBJ1-3 provide the parts outside the CDR3, is SQTIHQWPATLVQPVGSPLSLECTVEGTSNPNLYWYRQAAGRGLQLLFYSVGIGQISSEVPQNLSASRPQDRQFILSSKKLLLSDSGFYLCAFLTSGSGNTIYFGEGSWLTVV.

The gene calls are TRBV12-3 or TRBV12-4 and TRBJ2-2; the D gene is possibly TRBD2 (6 bases). This CDR3 region has 13 residues. V lost 7 bases and J 6 bases, leaving 12 bases between the germline ends. CDR3 in DNA: TGTGCCAGCACCCCCGGGGGTCCCGGGGAGCTGTTTTTT. It codes for CASTPGGPGELFF.

This chain's CDR3 is CASSRAGTDTGELFF. As DNA, the CDR3 is TGTGCCAGCAGTCGAGCGGGGACGGACACCGGGGAGCTGTTTTTT. The chain links TRBV6-2 or TRBV6-3 to TRBJ2-2, with 7 bases that match TRBD2. The trim removed 5 bases at V and 3 bases at J, leaving 6 bases unmatched. The CDR3 totals 15 residues. CDR1 and CDR2 (germline): MNHEY, SVGEGT.